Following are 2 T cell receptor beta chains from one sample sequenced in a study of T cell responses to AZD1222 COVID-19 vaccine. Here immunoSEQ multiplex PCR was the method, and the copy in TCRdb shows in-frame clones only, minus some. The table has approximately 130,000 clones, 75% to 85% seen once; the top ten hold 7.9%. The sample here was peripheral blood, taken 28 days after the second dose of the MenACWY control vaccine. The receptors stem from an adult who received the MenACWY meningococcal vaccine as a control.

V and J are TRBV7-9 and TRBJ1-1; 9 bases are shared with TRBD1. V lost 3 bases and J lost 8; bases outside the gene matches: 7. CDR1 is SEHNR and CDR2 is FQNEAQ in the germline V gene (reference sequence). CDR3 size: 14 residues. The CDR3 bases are TGTGCCAGCAGCTTGGGACAGGGAAATTTCGAAGCTTTCTTT. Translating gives CASSLGQGNFEAFF.

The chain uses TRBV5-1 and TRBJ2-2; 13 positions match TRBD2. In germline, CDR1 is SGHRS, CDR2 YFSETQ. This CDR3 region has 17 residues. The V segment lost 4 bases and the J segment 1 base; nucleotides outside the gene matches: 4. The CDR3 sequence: CASSPGTSGVNTGELFF. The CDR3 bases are TGCGCCAGCAGCCCCGGGACTAGCGGGGTGAACACCGGGGAGCTGTTTTTT.